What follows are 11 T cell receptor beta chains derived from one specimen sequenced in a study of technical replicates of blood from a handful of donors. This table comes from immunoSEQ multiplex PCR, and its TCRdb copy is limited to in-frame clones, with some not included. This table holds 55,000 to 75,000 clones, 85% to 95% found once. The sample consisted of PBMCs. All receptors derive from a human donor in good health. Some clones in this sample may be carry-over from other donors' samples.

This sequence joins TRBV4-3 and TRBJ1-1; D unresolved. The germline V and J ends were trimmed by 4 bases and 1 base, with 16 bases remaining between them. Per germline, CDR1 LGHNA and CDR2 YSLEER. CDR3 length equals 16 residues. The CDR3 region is CASSPAAVTWNTEAFF. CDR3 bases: TGCGCCAGCAGCCCCGCCGCGGTTACTTGGAACACTGAAGCTTTCTTT.

CDR3 residues: CASSQLAGSGANVLTF. As DNA, the CDR3 is TGCGCCAGCAGCCAACTAGCGGGATCTGGGGCCAACGTCCTGACTTTC. V usage is TRBV4-3 and J usage is TRBJ2-6, with 9 bases that match TRBD2. CDR3 length: 16 amino acids. Germline V gene sequence: CDR1 LGHNA, CDR2 YSLEER. Trimming removed 2 bases from V and 1 base from J; junction bases left unmatched: 0.

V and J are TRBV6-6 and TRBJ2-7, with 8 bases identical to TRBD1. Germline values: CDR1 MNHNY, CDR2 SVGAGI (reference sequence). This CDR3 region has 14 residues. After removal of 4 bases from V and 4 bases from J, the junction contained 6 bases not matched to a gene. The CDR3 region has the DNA TGTGCCAGCAGTTGGGCAGGGGGCAGGTACGAGCAGTACTTC. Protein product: CASSWAGGRYEQYF.

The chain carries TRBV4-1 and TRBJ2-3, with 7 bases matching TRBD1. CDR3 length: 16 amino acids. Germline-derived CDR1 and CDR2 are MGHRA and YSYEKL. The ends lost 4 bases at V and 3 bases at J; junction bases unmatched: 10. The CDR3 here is CASSRLQGFSTDTQYF. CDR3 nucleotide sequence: TGCGCCAGCAGCCGGCTACAGGGGTTTAGTACAGATACGCAGTATTTT.

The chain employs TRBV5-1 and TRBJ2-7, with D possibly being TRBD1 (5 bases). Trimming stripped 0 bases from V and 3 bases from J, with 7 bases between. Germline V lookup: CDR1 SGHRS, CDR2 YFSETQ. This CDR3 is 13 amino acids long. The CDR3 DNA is TGCGCCAGCAGCTTGGGACAGAGCTACGAGCAGTACTTC. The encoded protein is CASSLGQSYEQYF.

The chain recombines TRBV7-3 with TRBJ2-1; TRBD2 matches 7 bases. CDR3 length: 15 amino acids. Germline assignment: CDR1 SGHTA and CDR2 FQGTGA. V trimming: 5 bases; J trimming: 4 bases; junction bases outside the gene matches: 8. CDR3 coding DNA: TGTGCCAGCAGCGAGCGGGGCCCGGGGTACAATGAGCAGTTCTTC. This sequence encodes CASSERGPGYNEQFF.

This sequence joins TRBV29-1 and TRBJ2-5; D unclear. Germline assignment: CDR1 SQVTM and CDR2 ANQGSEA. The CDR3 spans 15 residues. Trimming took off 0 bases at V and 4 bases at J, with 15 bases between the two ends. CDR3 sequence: CSVEDLLNSLETQYF. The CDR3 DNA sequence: TGCAGCGTTGAAGATTTACTCAACAGTTTAGAGACCCAGTACTTC. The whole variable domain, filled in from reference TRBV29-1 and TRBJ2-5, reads SAVISQKPSRDICQRGTSLTIQCQVDSQVTMMFWYRQQPGQSLTLIATANQGSEATYESGFVIDKFPISRPNLTFSTLTVSNMSPEDSSIYLCSVEDLLNSLETQYFGPGTRLLVL.

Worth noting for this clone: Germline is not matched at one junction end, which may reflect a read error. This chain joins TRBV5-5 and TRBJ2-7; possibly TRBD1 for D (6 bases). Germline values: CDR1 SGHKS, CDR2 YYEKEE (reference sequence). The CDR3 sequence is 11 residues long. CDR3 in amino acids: CASSWDTGLFF. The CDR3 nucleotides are TGTGCCAGCAGTTGGGACACCGGGCTTTTCTTC.

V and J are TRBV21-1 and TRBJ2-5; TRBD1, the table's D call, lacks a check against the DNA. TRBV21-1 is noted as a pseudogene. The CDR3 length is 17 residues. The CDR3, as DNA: TGTGCCAGCAGCAGATTGGTGGACAGGGGACCACAAGAGACCCAGTACTTC. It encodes CASSRLVDRGPQETQYF.

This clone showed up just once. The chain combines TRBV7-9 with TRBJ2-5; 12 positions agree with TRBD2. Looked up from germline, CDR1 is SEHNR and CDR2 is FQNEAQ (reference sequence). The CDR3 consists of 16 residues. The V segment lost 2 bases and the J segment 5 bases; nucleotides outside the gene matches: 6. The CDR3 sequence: CASSLLAGGPLETQYF. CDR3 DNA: TGTGCCAGCAGCTTACTAGCGGGAGGGCCCCTGGAGACCCAGTACTTC.

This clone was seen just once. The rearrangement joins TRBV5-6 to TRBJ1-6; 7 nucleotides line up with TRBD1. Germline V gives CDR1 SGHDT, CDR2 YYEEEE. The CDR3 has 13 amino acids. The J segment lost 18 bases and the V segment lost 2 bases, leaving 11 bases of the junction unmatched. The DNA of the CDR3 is TGTGCCAGCAGCTTTGGGGAAGGACAGGAGCGCCACTTT. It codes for CASSFGEGQERHF.